This TCR beta chain was retrieved from a study of blood T cell repertoires in COVID-19. Study-wide context: Samples taken during acute and convalescent COVID-19 were collected in the United States, Italy and Spain. PBMCs, B-cell-depleted T cells, or T cells provided the cDNA or gDNA that made up the material.

J gave up 7 bases and V 2 bases, and 5 bases lay outside the gene matches. This CDR3 has 15 residues. Germline V gene sequence: CDR1 SEHNR, CDR2 FQNEAQ (reference sequence). The authors' processing: Scientists estimated how many nucleated cells there were by amplifying reference gene primers. The data were produced by immunoSEQ multiplex PCR, yet TCRdb's version contains in-frame clones alone and is incomplete. That table furnishes V, J and clone size, whereas the DNA furnished D and trimming. The sample contains around 100,000 clones, roughly 84% of which appear only once. This receptor was taken from a man aged 30-40 years in a cohort sampled during active COVID-19. The chain combines TRBV7-9 with TRBJ1-6; 7 bases map to TRBD1. Sequencing was carried out using peripheral blood. The CDR3 nucleotides are TGTGCCAGCAGCTTAACCAGGGGGTTAAATTCACCCCTCCACTTT. Its translation: CASSLTRGLNSPLHF.